Below, one T cell receptor beta chain is given with its context. Its antigen is not identified. Vbeta (60) and Jbeta (13) primers were used in the PCR. TCRdb keeps only in-frame clones here, not all; method: immunoSEQ multiplex PCR. The profile shows 100,000 to 150,000 clones, under 85% of them singletons. These data are taken from a study of cytomegalovirus exposure and HLA in healthy donors. Study overall: A preliminary data release comprised tens of millions of unique TCRs obtained from HLA-typed donors. Within the Caucasian-associated ancestry cluster were 65% to 85% of the 350 to 400 genotyped donors. Study-wide findings and caveats: As a later analysis revealed, the rate of TCR association differed by HLA locus, with DRB1 most and HLA-C fewest. Later on, a genetic analysis was performed. It linked a missense variant in DCLRE1C with V- and J-gene trimming of TCR beta.

V was shortened by 2 bases and J by 2 bases, with 8 bases between the two germline ends. The CDR3 runs 13 residues. Germline loops: CDR1 SGHNT, CDR2 YYREEE (reference sequence). Sample: PBMCs. The chain combines TRBV5-4 with TRBJ2-7; D remains unclear. This TCR was sampled from a boy between 5 and 17 years old in good health and CMV-seronegative. DNA of the CDR3: TGTGCCAGCAGCTTATTCCCAGCCTACGAGCAGTACTTC. Its protein product is CASSLFPAYEQYF.